Included here is one T cell receptor (beta chain) sequence, with context. Authors' data handling: Estimation of nucleated cell counts relied on the amplification of reference gene primers. The repertoire was sequenced with immunoSEQ multiplex PCR; TCRdb's copy has only in-frame clones and lacks some. V and J calls and clone size come straight from that table; D and trimming were deduced from the DNA. The table lists 150,000 to 200,000 clones, 86% of them singletons, with about 7% in the top ten. Germline V CDR1 and CDR2: SGHKS, YYEKEE (reference sequence). The CDR3 extends over 14 amino acids. Trimming shortened V by 0 bases and J by 1 base, and 7 bases separated the two germline ends. This sample was taken from a study of blood T cell repertoires in COVID-19. The wider study: Samples of COVID-19 (acute and convalescent) were obtained from the United States, Italy and Spain. Sources were T cells, B-cell-depleted T cells, or PBMCs; the material itself was cDNA or gDNA.

The specimen was peripheral blood. The chain couples TRBV5-5 to TRBJ1-1; D ambiguous. The sequence derives from a woman of 80 years or more in a cohort sampled during active or convalescent COVID-19. The CDR3 region has the DNA TGTGCCAGCAGCTTGGACGGGAGGAACACTGAAGCTTTCTTT. As protein: CASSLDGRNTEAFF.